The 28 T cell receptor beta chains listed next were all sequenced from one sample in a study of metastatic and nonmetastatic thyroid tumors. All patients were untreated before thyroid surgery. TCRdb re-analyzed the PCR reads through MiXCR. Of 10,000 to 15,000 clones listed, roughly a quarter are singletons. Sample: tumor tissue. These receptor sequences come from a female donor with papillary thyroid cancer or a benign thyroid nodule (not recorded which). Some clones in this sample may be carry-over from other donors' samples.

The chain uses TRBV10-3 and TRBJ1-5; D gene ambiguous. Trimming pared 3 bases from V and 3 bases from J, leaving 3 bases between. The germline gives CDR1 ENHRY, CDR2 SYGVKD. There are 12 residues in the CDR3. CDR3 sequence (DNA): TGTGCCATCAGTGACAACAATCAGCCCCAGCATTTT. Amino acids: CAISDNNQPQHF.

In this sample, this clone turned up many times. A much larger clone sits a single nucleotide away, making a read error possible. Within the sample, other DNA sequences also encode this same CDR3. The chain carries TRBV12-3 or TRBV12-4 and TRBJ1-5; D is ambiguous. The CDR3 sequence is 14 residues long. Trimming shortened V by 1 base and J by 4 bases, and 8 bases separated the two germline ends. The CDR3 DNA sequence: TGTGCCAGCAGTTTAGAACAGCCGAATCAGCCCCAGCATTTT. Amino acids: CASSLEQPNQPQHF.

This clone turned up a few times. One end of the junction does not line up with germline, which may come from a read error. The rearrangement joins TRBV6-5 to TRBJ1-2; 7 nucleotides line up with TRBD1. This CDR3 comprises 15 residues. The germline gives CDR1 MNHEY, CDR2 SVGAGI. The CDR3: CASSYSTGFNYDYTF. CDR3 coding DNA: TGTGCCAGCAGTTACTCGACAGGGTTTAACTATGACTACACCTTC.

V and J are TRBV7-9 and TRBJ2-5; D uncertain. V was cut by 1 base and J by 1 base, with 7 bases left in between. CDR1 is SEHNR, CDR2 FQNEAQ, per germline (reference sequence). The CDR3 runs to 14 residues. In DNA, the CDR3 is TGTGCCAGCAGCTTAGGCGGTGGCCAAGAGACCCAGTACTTC. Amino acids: CASSLGGGQETQYF.

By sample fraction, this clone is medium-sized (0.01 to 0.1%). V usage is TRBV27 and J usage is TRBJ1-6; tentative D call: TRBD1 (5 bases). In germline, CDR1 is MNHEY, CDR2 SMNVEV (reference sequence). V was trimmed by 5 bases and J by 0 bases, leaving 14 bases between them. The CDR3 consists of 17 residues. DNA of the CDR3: TGTGCCAGCAGTCCCCGCCCCGGGGCCTCCTATAATTCACCCCTCCACTTT. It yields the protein CASSPRPGASYNSPLHF.

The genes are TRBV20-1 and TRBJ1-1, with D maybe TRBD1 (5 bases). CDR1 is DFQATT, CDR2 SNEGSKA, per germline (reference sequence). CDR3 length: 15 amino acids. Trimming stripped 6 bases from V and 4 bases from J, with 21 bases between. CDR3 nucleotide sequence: TGCAGTGCGGATACGTCAAAGAAGAGGGGCACTGAAGCTTTCTTT. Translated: CSADTSKKRGTEAFF.

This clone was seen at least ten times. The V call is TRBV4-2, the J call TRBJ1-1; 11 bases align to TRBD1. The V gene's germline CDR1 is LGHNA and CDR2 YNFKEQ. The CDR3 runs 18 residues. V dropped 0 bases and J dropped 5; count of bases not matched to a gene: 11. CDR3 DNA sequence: TGTGCCAGCAGCCAAGAAGGAGTGGGGACAGGGGGACGGACTGAAGCTTTCTTT. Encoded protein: CASSQEGVGTGGRTEAFF.

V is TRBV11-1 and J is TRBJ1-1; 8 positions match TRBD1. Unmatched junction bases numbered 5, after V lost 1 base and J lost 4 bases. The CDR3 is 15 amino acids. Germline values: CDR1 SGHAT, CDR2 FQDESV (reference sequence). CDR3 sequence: CASSLGTGSATEAFF. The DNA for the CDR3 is TGTGCCAGCAGCTTAGGGACAGGGTCCGCCACTGAAGCTTTCTTT.

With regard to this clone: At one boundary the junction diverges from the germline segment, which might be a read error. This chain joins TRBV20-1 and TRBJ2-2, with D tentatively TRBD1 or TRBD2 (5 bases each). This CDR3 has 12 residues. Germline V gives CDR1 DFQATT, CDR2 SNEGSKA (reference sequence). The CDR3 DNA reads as TGCGGGGCCCAGGGAGACACCGGGGATCTGCTTTTT. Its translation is CGAQGDTGDLLF.

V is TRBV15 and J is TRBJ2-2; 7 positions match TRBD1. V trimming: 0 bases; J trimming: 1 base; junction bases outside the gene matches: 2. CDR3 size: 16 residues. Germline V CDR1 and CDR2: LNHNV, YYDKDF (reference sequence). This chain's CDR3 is CATSRDPGGNTGELFF. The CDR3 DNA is TGTGCCACCAGCAGAGATCCAGGGGGGAACACCGGGGAGCTGTTTTTT. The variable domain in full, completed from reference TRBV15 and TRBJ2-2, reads DAMVIQNPRYQVTQFGKPVTLSCSQTLNHNVMYWYQQKSSQAPKLLFHYYDKDFNNEADTPDNFQSRRPNTSFCFLDIRSPGLGDTAMYLCATSRDPGGNTGELFFGEGSRLTVL.

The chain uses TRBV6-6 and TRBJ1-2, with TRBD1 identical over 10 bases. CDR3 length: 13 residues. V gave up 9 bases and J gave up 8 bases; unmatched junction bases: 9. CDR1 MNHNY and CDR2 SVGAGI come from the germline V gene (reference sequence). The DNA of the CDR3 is TGTGCCAGGAGTGACTCGACAGGGGGCGGCTACACCTTC. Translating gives CARSDSTGGGYTF.

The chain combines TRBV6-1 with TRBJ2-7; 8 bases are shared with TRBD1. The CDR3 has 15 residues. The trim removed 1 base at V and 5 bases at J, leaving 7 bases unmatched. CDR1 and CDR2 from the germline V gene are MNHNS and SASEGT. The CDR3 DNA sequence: TGTGCCAGCAGTGAAGTGGGGACAGGCTACCACGAGCAGTACTTC. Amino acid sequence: CASSEVGTGYHEQYF.

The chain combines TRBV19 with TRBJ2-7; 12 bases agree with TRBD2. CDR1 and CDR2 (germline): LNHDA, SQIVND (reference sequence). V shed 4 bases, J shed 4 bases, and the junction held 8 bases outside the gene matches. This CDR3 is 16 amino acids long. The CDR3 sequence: CASSRSPGLAGYEQYF. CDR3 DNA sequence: TGTGCCAGTAGTAGATCCCCCGGACTAGCGGGATACGAGCAGTACTTC.

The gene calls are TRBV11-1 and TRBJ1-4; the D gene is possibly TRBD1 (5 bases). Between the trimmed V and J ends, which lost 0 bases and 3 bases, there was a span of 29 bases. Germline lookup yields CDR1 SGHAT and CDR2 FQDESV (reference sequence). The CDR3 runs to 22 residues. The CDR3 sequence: CASSLAGTYGYTIGSANEKLFF. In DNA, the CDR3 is TGTGCCAGCAGCTTAGCAGGGACCTATGGCTACACCATCGGTTCGGCTAATGAAAAACTGTTTTTT.

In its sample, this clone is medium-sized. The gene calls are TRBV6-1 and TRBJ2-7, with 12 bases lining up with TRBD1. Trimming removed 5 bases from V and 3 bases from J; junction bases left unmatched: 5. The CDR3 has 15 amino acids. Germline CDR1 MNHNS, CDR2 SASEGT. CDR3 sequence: CASSTRDRGLYEQYF. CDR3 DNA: TGTGCCAGCAGTACCCGGGACAGGGGGCTCTACGAGCAGTACTTC.

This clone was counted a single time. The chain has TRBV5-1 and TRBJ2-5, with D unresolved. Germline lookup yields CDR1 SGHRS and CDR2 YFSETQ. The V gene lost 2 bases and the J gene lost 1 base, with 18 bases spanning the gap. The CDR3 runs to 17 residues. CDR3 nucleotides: TGCGCCAGCAGCTTCCTTGCGGTGGGTTTCGTCCAAGAGACCCAGTACTTC. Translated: CASSFLAVGFVQETQYF.

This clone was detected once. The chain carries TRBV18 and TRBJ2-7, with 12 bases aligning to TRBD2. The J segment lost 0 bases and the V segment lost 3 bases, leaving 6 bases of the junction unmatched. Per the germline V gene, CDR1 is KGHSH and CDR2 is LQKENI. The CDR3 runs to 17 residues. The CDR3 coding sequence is TGTGCCAGCTCACCTAGGACTAGCGGGATTTCCTCCTACGAGCAGTACTTC. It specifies CASSPRTSGISSYEQYF.

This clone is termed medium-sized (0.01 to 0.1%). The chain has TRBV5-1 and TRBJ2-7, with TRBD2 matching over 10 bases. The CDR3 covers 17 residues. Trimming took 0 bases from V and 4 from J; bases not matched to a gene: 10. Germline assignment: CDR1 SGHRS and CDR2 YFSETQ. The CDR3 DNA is TGCGCCAGCAGCTTGGCCAGTGGAGCTAGCGGGGGTTACGAGCAGTACTTC. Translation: CASSLASGASGGYEQYF. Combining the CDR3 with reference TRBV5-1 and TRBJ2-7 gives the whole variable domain KAGVTQTPRYLIKTRGQQVTLSCSPISGHRSVSWYQQTPGQGLQFLFEYFSETQRNKGNFPGRFSGRQFSNSRSEMNVSTLELGDSALYLCASSLASGASGGYEQYFGPGTRLTVT.

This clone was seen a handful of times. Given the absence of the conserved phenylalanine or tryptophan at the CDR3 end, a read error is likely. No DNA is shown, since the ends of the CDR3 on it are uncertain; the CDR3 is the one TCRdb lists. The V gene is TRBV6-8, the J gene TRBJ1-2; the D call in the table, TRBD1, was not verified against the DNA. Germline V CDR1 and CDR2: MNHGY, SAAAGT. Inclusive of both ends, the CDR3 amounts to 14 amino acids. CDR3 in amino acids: CASSYPTVPLRLHL.

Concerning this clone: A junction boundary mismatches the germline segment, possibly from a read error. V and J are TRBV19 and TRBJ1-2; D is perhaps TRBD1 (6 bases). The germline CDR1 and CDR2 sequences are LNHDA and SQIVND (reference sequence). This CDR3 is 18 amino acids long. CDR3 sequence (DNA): TGTGCCAGTCTGCCCTACGGGACACGGCAAGGATCTAACTACGGCTACACCTTC. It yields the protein CASLPYGTRQGSNYGYTF.

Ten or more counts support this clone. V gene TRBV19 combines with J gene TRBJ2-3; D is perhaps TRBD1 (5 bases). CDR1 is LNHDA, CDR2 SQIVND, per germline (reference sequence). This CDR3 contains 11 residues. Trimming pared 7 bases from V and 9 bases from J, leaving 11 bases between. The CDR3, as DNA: TGTGCCAGTAATCAGGGAACAACGCAGTATTTT. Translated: CASNQGTTQYF. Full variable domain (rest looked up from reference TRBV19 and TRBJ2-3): DGGITQSPKYLFRKEGQNVTLSCEQNLNHDAMYWYRQDPGQGLRLIYYSQIVNDFQKGDIAEGYSVSREKKESFPLTVTSAQKNPTAFYLCASNQGTTQYFGPGTRLTVL.

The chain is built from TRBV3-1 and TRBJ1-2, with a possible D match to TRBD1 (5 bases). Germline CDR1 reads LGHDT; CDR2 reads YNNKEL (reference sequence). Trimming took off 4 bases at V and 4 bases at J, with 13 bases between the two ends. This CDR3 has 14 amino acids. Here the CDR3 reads CASSPPDSIYGYTF. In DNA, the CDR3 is TGTGCCAGCAGCCCACCCGACAGTATCTATGGCTACACCTTC.

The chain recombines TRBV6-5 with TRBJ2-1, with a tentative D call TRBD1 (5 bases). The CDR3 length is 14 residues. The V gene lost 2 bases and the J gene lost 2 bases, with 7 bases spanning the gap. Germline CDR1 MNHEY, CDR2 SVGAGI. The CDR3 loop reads CASSYQGAYNEQFF. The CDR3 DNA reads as TGTGCCAGCAGTTACCAGGGCGCCTACAATGAGCAGTTCTTC.

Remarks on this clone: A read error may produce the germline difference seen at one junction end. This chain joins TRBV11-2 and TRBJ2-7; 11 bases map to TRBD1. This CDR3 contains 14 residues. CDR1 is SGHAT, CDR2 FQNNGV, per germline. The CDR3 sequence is CASSRTGGYYEQYF. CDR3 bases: TGTGCCAGCAGCCGGACAGGGGGCTACTACGAGCAATACTTC.

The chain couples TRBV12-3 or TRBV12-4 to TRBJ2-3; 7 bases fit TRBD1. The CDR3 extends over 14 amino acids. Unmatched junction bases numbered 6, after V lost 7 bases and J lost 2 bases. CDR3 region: CASNQGVFTDTQYF. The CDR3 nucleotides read TGTGCCAGCAATCAGGGGGTTTTCACAGATACGCAGTATTTT.

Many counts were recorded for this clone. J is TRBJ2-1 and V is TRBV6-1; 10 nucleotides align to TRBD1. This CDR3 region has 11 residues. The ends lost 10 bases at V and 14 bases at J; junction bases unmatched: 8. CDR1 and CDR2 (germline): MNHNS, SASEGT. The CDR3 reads CATEGTGAEFF. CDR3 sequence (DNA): TGTGCCACCGAGGGGACAGGGGCAGAGTTCTTC.

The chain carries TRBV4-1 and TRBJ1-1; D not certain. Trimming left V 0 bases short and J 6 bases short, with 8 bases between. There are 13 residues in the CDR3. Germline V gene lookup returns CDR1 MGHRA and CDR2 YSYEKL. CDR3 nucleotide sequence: TGCGCCAGCAGCCAAGAGGGTGGAGCTGAAGCTTTCTTT. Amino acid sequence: CASSQEGGAEAFF.

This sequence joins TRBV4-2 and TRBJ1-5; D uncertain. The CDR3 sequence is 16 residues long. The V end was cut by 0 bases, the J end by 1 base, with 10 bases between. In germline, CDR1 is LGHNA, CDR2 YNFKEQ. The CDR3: CASSQDRAGSNQPQHF. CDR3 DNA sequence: TGTGCCAGCAGCCAAGATAGAGCGGGGAGCAATCAGCCCCAGCATTTT.